A selection of T cell receptor beta chains follows, all from one sample in a study of blood T cell repertoires in COVID-19. Clones were read by immunoSEQ multiplex PCR, and TCRdb kept only the in-frame ones, dropping some. This repertoire shows about 440,000 clones, nearly 90% found once; its top ten account for about 2%. Material: PBMCs or T cells enriched from blood (not recorded which). The receptors stem from a woman under 30 with acute COVID-19. The CDR3 runs from the conserved cysteine through the conserved F or W. D genes are given only for firm matches. Clone size is stated in some rows and not others, as once, few, many or a class when expanded.

TRBV27	few	TRBJ2-7	NA	TGTGCCAGCAGTTTTCAACATCTTAGCCCCTACGAGCAGTACTTC	CASSFQHLSPYEQYF
TRBV2	NA	TRBJ2-2	TRBD1	TGTGCCAGCAGTACAGGGGGCAGGGGGGAGCTGTTTTTT	CASSTGGRGELFF
TRBV4-1	once	TRBJ1-4	TRBD1	TGCGCCAGCAGCCAAGATCAAGTAACGGCGACAGGGGCGTCCACTAATGAAAAACTGTTTTTT	CASSQDQVTATGASTNEKLFF
TRBV29-1	NA	TRBJ2-7	NA	TGCAGCGGCGGGGACAGAGCCTACGAGCAGTACTTC	CSGGDRAYEQYF
TRBV7-3	NA	TRBJ2-7	TRBD1	TGTGCCAGCGCCATCCGGGACAGAGAATCCTACGAGCAGTACTTC	CASAIRDRESYEQYF
TRBV5-6	NA	TRBJ1-2	NA	TGTGCCAGCAGCTTTGGCAGGGTCGGCTACACCTTC	CASSFGRVGYTF
TRBV10-3	NA	TRBJ1-2	TRBD1	TGTGCCATCAGCGAGGGACAGAACTATGGCTACACCTTC	CAISEGQNYGYTF
TRBV28	NA	TRBJ2-6	NA	TGTGCCAGCAGTTTATCAGGGGCAGGGGCCAACGTCCTGACTTTC	CASSLSGAGANVLTF
TRBV19	NA	TRBJ2-2	NA	TGTGCCAGTAGTATCGTCAGGGGCGCGAGCACCGGGGAGCTGTTTTTT	CASSIVRGASTGELFF
TRBV9	NA	TRBJ2-5	TRBD2	TGTGCCAGCAGCGTAGCTCTAGCGGGGGGCCAAGAGACCCAGTACTTC	CASSVALAGGQETQYF
TRBV11-3	NA	TRBJ1-1	NA	TGTGCCAGCAGCCCCCGCGGGGCGGCGAACACTGAAGCTTTCTTT	CASSPRGAANTEAFF
TRBV7-8	NA	TRBJ2-7	NA	TGTGCCAGCAGCCTAGTCAGGGGCTCCTACGAGCAGTACTTC	CASSLVRGSYEQYF
TRBV14	once	TRBJ1-3	NA	TGTGCCAGCAGCCAACGGGTACACTCTGGAAACACCATATATTTT	CASSQRVHSGNTIYF
TRBV19	NA	TRBJ1-2	NA	TGTGCCAGTAGTTCAAATGGCTACACCTTC	CASSSNGYTF
TRBV10-2	once	TRBJ2-5	TRBD2	TGCGCCAGCAGCTTGGGTAGCGGGAGGGCCGGAGAGACCCAGTACTTC	CASSLGSGRAGETQYF
TRBV3-1/TRBV3-2	NA	TRBJ1-5	TRBD1	TGTGCCAGCAGCCAACACGGACAGGGGAGCAATCAGCCCCAGCATTTT	CASSQHGQGSNQPQHF
TRBV10-2	once	TRBJ2-7	TRBD2	TGCGCCAGCAGACTAGCGGGAGGATCGTACGAGCAGTACTTC	CASRLAGGSYEQYF
TRBV10-3	NA	TRBJ2-3	NA	TGTGCCATCAGTGAGTCTCGGACAGGGGTCCGAGCGGGGGGAGATACGCAGTATTTT	CAISESRTGVRAGGDTQYF
TRBV3-1/TRBV3-2	NA	TRBJ1-4	NA	TGTGCCAGCAGCCAGAGGACACAAAATGAAAAACTGTTTTTT	CASSQRTQNEKLFF
TRBV6-2/TRBV6-3	NA	TRBJ2-5	TRBD2	TGTGCCAGCAGCACGGGACTAGCGGGAGTGGAGACCCAGTACTTC	CASSTGLAGVETQYF
TRBV5-4	NA	TRBJ2-1	TRBD1	TGTGCCAGCAGCTTGGGGCAGGGGGCTTACAATGAGCAGTTCTTC	CASSLGQGAYNEQFF
TRBV29-1	NA	TRBJ2-7	NA	TGCAGCGTTGAAGATTCGGGGAGCTCCTACGAGCAGTACTTC	CSVEDSGSSYEQYF
TRBV5-6	few	TRBJ2-7	TRBD1	TGTGCCAGCAGCTTGGTACAGGGGGTCTACGAGCAGTACTTC	CASSLVQGVYEQYF